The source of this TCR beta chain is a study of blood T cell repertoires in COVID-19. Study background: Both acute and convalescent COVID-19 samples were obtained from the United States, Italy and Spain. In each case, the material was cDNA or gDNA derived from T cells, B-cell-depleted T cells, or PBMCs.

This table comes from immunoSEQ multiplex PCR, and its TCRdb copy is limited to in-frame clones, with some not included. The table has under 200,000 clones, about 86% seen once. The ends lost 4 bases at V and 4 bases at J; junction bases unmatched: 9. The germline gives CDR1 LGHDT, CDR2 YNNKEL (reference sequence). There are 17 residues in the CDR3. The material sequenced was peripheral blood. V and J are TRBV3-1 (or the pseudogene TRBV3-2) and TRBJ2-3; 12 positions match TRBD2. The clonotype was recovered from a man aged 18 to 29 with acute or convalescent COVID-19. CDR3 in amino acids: CASSPTLAGGGADTQYF. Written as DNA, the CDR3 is TGTGCCAGCAGCCCAACACTAGCGGGGGGTGGGGCAGATACGCAGTATTTT.